The 23 T cell receptor beta chains given below trace back to one sample, sequenced in a study of blood T cell repertoires in COVID-19. TCRdb keeps only in-frame clones here, not all; method: immunoSEQ multiplex PCR. The table includes approximately 230,000 clones, approximately 90% detected once. Specimen: peripheral blood. The receptors here all came from a woman in her 40s who had recovered from COVID-19.

The sample holds one count of this clone. This chain links TRBV6-6 with TRBJ1-1; 8 bases are a match to TRBD1. Losses at the gene ends were 11 bases for V and 5 bases for J; bases not matched to a gene: 10. The CDR3 consists of 13 residues. CDR1 and CDR2 from the germline V gene are MNHNY and SVGAGI (reference sequence). Written as DNA, the CDR3 is TGTGCCGTTTCCAGGGGGCTGGGGACTGAAGCTTTCTTT. Residues: CAVSRGLGTEAFF.

The chain employs TRBV29-1 and TRBJ2-5; D remains unclear. This CDR3 contains 12 residues. CDR1 SQVTM and CDR2 ANQGSEA come from the germline V gene. V lost 0 bases and J lost 5, with 7 bases in between. The CDR3 here is CSVEEEWETQYF. The CDR3 DNA follows: TGCAGCGTTGAAGAGGAGTGGGAGACCCAGTACTTC.

The chain recombines TRBV24-1 with TRBJ1-5, with 7 bases fitting TRBD1. With 3 bases clipped from V and 0 bases from J, the junction kept 7 bases outside the gene matches. The germline V gene encodes CDR1 KGHDR and CDR2 SFDVKD. The CDR3 extends over 17 amino acids. This CDR3 is CATSDGGTAYSNQPQHF. The CDR3 DNA is TGTGCCACCAGTGATGGTGGGACAGCTTATAGCAATCAGCCCCAGCATTTT.

The chain has TRBV10-3 and TRBJ1-5; 9 bases match TRBD1. The CDR3 totals 15 residues. The J segment lost 2 bases and the V segment lost 6 bases, leaving 5 bases of the junction unmatched. Germline V gene sequence: CDR1 ENHRY, CDR2 SYGVKD. CDR3: CAISSDRGGNQPQHF. CDR3 coding DNA: TGTGCCATCAGCTCCGACAGGGGGGGCAATCAGCCCCAGCATTTT.

The sample holds a few counts of this clone. The CDR3 loop is CASSYTQSGNTEAFF. The CDR3 DNA is TGTGCCAGCAGTTACACCCAATCCGGGAACACTGAAGCTTTCTTT. This chain joins TRBV6-5 and TRBJ1-1; D is undetermined. The CDR3 contains 15 residues. Germline CDR1 and CDR2: MNHEY and SVGAGI. Trimming stripped 2 bases from V and 1 base from J, with 11 bases between.

The J gene is TRBJ2-3, the V gene TRBV7-2; 9 nucleotides agree with TRBD2. From germline, CDR1 is SGHTA and CDR2 FQGNSA. The CDR3 is 17 amino acids. Unmatched junction bases numbered 14, after V lost 5 bases and J lost 5 bases. The CDR3 region has the DNA TGTGCCAGCAGCCGTCAGACATTGCGGGGGGGAAGAGATACGCAGTATTTT. It encodes CASSRQTLRGGRDTQYF.

The gene calls are TRBV28 and TRBJ1-4, with D tentatively TRBD1 (5 bases). CDR3 length: 13 residues. Trimming took 2 bases from V and 11 from J, leaving 12 bases between them. Germline V gene data show CDR1 as MDHEN and CDR2 as SYDVKM. CDR3 in amino acids: CASSLESPGKLFF. The CDR3 nucleotides are TGTGCCAGCAGTTTAGAATCGCCAGGGAAACTGTTTTTT. Full variable domain (missing parts from reference TRBV28 and TRBJ1-4): DVKVTQSSRYLVKRTGEKVFLECVQDMDHENMFWYRQDPGLGLRLIYFSYDVKMKEKGDIPEGYSVSREKKERFSLILESASTNQTSMYLCASSLESPGKLFFGSGTQLSVL.

This clone was observed once. This chain joins TRBV19 and TRBJ1-2, with D possibly being TRBD1 (6 bases). The V and J ends lost 5 bases and 0 bases respectively, with 13 bases between them. CDR1 and CDR2 (germline): LNHDA, SQIVND (reference sequence). The CDR3 length is 15 residues. The CDR3: CASSLQGLANYGYTF. The CDR3 region has the DNA TGTGCCAGTAGTCTCCAGGGGTTAGCTAACTATGGCTACACCTTC.

V is TRBV28 and J is TRBJ2-5, with 10 positions matching TRBD1. Germline V CDR1 and CDR2: MDHEN, SYDVKM. The length of the CDR3 is 14 residues. V lost 5 bases to trimming and J lost 5 bases; unmatched junction nucleotides: 5. The CDR3 sequence: CASSRQGALETQYF. Here the CDR3 DNA reads TGTGCCAGCAGTCGACAGGGGGCGTTGGAGACCCAGTACTTC.

The chain has TRBV10-3 and TRBJ1-2, with TRBD1 matching 10 bases. The CDR3 covers 17 residues. Per the germline V gene, CDR1 is ENHRY and CDR2 is SYGVKD. J lost 4 bases, V lost 0 bases, and 8 bases had no gene match. CDR3 nucleotide sequence: TGTGCCATCAGTGAGTCGGGAGGGACAGGGGCGAGCTATGGCTACACCTTC. It is translated as CAISESGGTGASYGYTF.

This chain uses TRBV27 with TRBJ2-2; D is uncertain. The CDR3 spans 14 residues. Germline values: CDR1 MNHEY, CDR2 SMNVEV (reference sequence). Deletions cut 2 bases from V and 6 bases from J, with 10 bases between. The CDR3 DNA reads as TGTGCCAGCAGTTTAGGGCTTTTTCCCGGGGAGCTGTTTTTT. Its translation: CASSLGLFPGELFF.

The chain joins TRBV15 to TRBJ2-1, with TRBD2 identical over 10 bases. Per the germline V gene, CDR1 is LNHNV and CDR2 is YYDKDF (reference sequence). The junction had 8 bases not matched to a gene; V was cut back by 0 bases and J by 6 bases. This CDR3 region has 17 residues. CDR3 sequence: CATSRDQTSGIRNEQFF. CDR3 DNA: TGTGCCACCAGCAGAGATCAAACTAGCGGGATTCGCAATGAGCAGTTCTTC. The full variable domain, rest sourced from reference TRBV15 and TRBJ2-1, is DAMVIQNPRYQVTQFGKPVTLSCSQTLNHNVMYWYQQKSSQAPKLLFHYYDKDFNNEADTPDNFQSRRPNTSFCFLDIRSPGLGDTAMYLCATSRDQTSGIRNEQFFGPGTRLTVL.

The chain couples TRBV6-5 to TRBJ1-2; 9 positions agree with TRBD1. This CDR3 contains 14 residues. Unmatched junction bases numbered 10, after V lost 6 bases and J lost 8 bases. Germline assignment: CDR1 MNHEY and CDR2 SVGAGI. This CDR3 is CASRPPRTGVGYTF. The CDR3 DNA reads as TGTGCCAGCAGGCCACCGAGGACAGGGGTGGGCTACACCTTC.

V gene TRBV5-4 combines with J gene TRBJ2-7; perhaps TRBD1 as D (6 bases). CDR3 length: 13 amino acids. Trimming cost V 4 bases and J 9 bases, with 17 bases left between them. Looked up from germline, CDR1 is SGHNT and CDR2 is YYREEE (reference sequence). The CDR3 spells CASSNTGFFGQYF. CDR3 in DNA: TGTGCCAGCAGCAACACAGGGTTTTTTGGGCAGTACTTC.

The chain couples TRBV6-5 to TRBJ2-1; possible D gene TRBD1, 6 bases. The ends were cut back, 0 bases at V and 6 bases at J, with 15 bases in the middle. CDR1 MNHEY and CDR2 SVGAGI come from the germline V gene. The CDR3 spans 16 residues. The CDR3 region is CASSYSNRAGGNEQFF. CDR3 bases: TGTGCCAGCAGTTACTCAAACAGGGCCGGCGGCAATGAGCAGTTCTTC.

The V call is TRBV28, the J call TRBJ1-5; TRBD1 matches 12 bases. Unmatched junction bases numbered 10, after V lost 4 bases and J lost 15 bases. The CDR3 runs 14 residues. Germline CDR1 and CDR2: MDHEN and SYDVKM. CDR3 sequence: CASSSRDRGRTGHF. CDR3 nucleotide sequence: TGTGCCAGCAGTTCCCGGGACAGGGGGCGAACGGGGCATTTT.

V and J are TRBV30 and TRBJ2-7; 7 bases fit TRBD1. This CDR3 comprises 13 residues. Germline CDR1 and CDR2: GTSNPN and SVGIG (reference sequence). Trimming cost V 3 bases and J 5 bases; bases outside gene matches: 7. CDR3 bases: TGTGCCTGGAGCCACAGGGGTCACAACGAGCAGTACTTC. It yields the protein CAWSHRGHNEQYF.

The chain couples TRBV19 to TRBJ1-1; possibly TRBD1 for D (6 bases). CDR1 is LNHDA, CDR2 SQIVND, per germline (reference sequence). The CDR3 totals 16 residues. V was cut by 4 bases and J by 4 bases, with 19 bases left in between. The CDR3 nucleotides are TGTGCCAGTAGTAGACAGGCCTCTCCTGTTGGCACTGAAGCTTTCTTT. Translating it yields CASSRQASPVGTEAFF. The full variable domain, in which reference TRBV19 and TRBJ1-1 provide the parts outside the CDR3, is DGGITQSPKYLFRKEGQNVTLSCEQNLNHDAMYWYRQDPGQGLRLIYYSQIVNDFQKGDIAEGYSVSREKKESFPLTVTSAQKNPTAFYLCASSRQASPVGTEAFFGQGTRLTVV.

The rearrangement joins TRBV5-6 to TRBJ2-7; tentatively, D is TRBD1 (5 bases). The CDR3 has 14 amino acids. Germline V gene lookup returns CDR1 SGHDT and CDR2 YYEEEE. The V end lost 1 base, the J end lost 3 bases, and 11 bases lay between the germline ends. CDR3 region: CASSLLGQDYEQYF. The DNA of the CDR3 is TGTGCCAGCAGCTTGCTAGGACAAGACTACGAGCAGTACTTC.

V is TRBV11-3 and J is TRBJ2-3; D unclear. CDR3 length: 11 amino acids. Germline V lookup: CDR1 SGHNT, CDR2 YENEEA. V was clipped by 3 bases and J by 6 bases, with 4 bases between them. The CDR3 DNA sequence: TGTGCCAGCAGCTTGCGGGATACGCAGTATTTT. This codes for CASSLRDTQYF.

The V gene is TRBV9, the J gene TRBJ2-7, with TRBD1 matching over 8 bases. The CDR3 is 14 amino acids. V shed 0 bases and J 6 bases; nucleotides not matched to a gene: 5. Germline CDR1 reads SGDLS; CDR2 reads YYNGEE. CDR3: CASSVGAGGSEQYF. Written as DNA, the CDR3 is TGTGCCAGCAGCGTAGGGGCAGGGGGCAGCGAGCAGTACTTC.

The rearrangement links TRBV7-3 to TRBJ1-1; 7 nucleotides line up with TRBD1. V trimming: 5 bases; J trimming: 1 base; junction bases outside the gene matches: 1. CDR1 is SGHTA, CDR2 FQGTGA, per germline. The CDR3 extends over 13 amino acids. The DNA of the CDR3 is TGTGCCAGCAGCCGACAGGGGAACACTGAAGCTTTCTTT. Translated: CASSRQGNTEAFF.

This sequence joins TRBV2 and TRBJ1-2, with a weak D call TRBD1 (6 bases). The CDR3 has 10 amino acids. The V end lost 11 bases, the J end lost 8 bases, and 12 bases lay between the germline ends. Per germline, CDR1 SNHLY and CDR2 FYNNEI. DNA of the CDR3: TGTGCCCGCCGGGGGGCCGGCTACACCTTC. It translates to CARRGAGYTF.